This T cell receptor beta chain was observed in a study of T cell responses to AZD1222 COVID-19 vaccine. Overall study context: Doses given second, at about 4 or about 12 weeks, were pooled. Study observations and caveats: Most donors were white British and more were female, and clonal diversity was possibly underestimated.

Sequencing used immunoSEQ multiplex PCR; TCRdb keeps in-frame clones, though not all of them. The data show some 180,000 clones, approximately 92% seen once. Regarding this clone: What it binds is not known.

The CDR3 is 15 residues long. V lost 0 bases and J 6 bases, leaving 14 bases between the germline ends. Germline V gives CDR1 LNHNV, CDR2 YYDKDF (reference sequence). This clonotype originated in an adult in good health. Sequencing was performed on peripheral blood, taken on day 0 of AZD1222 vaccination. This sequence joins TRBV15 and TRBJ1-2; no reliable D call. The CDR3 loop is CATSRDRGRSDGYTF. CDR3 coding DNA: TGTGCCACCAGCAGAGATAGAGGCAGGAGTGATGGCTACACCTTC.